The clone carrying this T cell receptor beta chain turned up a few times. Its antigen is undetermined. The data stem from a study of shared clonotypes between healthy human individuals. Study-wide findings and caveats: The represented genetic and exposure-history diversity was limited by the small number of donors.

The V gene end was trimmed by 6 bases and the J gene end by 4 bases; junction bases not matched to a gene: 7. Germline-derived CDR1 and CDR2 are SNHLY and FYNNEI. The CDR3 loop spans 15 amino acids. Assay execution took place at the deep level. Assay used: immunoSEQ multiplex PCR; TCRdb lists only in-frame clones, some missing. In the table there are more than 150,000 clones, around 93% of which are singletons. This chain joins TRBV2 and TRBJ1-5, with 9 nucleotides matching TRBD1. Source material: naive CD4+ T cells sorted from blood. Subset indicated: CD45RA+ positively selected. This receptor was identified in a young woman in good health. CDR3 amino acids: CASRRGQGLNQPQHF. The CDR3 DNA is TGTGCCAGCAGGAGGGGACAGGGACTAAATCAGCCCCAGCATTTT.